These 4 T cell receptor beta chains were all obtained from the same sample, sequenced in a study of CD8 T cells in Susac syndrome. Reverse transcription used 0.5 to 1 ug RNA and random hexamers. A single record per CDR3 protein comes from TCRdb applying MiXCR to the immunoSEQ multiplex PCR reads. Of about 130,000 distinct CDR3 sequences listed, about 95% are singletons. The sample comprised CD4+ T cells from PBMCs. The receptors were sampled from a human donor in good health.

CDR3 region: CASKARWDTEAFF. CDR3 bases: TGTGCCAGCAAAGCTAGGTGGGACACTGAAGCTTTCTTT. The rearrangement links TRBV2 to TRBJ1-1; D gene uncertain. Trimming left V 7 bases short and J 3 bases short, with 12 bases between. The CDR3 consists of 13 residues. Germline-derived CDR1 and CDR2 are SNHLY and FYNNEI. Based on the CDR3 plus reference TRBV2 and TRBJ1-1, the full variable domain is EPEVTQTPSHQVTQMGQEVILRCVPISNHLYFYWYRQILGQKVEFLVSFYNNEISEKSEIFDDQFSVERPDGSNFTLKIRSTKLEDSAMYFCASKARWDTEAFFGQGTRLTVV.

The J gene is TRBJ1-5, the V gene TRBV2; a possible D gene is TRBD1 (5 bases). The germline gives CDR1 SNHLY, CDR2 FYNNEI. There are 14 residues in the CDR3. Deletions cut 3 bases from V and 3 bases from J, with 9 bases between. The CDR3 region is CASSDRQNNQPQHF. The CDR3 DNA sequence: TGTGCCAGCAGTGACCGACAGAACAATCAGCCCCAGCATTTT.

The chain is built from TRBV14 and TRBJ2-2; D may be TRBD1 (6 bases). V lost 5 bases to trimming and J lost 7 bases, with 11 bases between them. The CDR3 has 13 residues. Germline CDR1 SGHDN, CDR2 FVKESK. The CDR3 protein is CASSSTGIGELFF. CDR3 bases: TGTGCCAGCAGCTCCACAGGGATCGGGGAGCTGTTTTTT.

The CDR3 here is CASRGLAGGSETQYF. In DNA, the CDR3 is TGTGCCAGCAGGGGACTAGCGGGAGGTTCGGAGACCCAGTACTTC. The chain has TRBV12-3 or TRBV12-4 and TRBJ2-5; 15 nucleotides match TRBD2. The CDR3 spans 15 residues. V trimming: 6 bases; J trimming: 5 bases; junction bases outside the gene matches: 4.